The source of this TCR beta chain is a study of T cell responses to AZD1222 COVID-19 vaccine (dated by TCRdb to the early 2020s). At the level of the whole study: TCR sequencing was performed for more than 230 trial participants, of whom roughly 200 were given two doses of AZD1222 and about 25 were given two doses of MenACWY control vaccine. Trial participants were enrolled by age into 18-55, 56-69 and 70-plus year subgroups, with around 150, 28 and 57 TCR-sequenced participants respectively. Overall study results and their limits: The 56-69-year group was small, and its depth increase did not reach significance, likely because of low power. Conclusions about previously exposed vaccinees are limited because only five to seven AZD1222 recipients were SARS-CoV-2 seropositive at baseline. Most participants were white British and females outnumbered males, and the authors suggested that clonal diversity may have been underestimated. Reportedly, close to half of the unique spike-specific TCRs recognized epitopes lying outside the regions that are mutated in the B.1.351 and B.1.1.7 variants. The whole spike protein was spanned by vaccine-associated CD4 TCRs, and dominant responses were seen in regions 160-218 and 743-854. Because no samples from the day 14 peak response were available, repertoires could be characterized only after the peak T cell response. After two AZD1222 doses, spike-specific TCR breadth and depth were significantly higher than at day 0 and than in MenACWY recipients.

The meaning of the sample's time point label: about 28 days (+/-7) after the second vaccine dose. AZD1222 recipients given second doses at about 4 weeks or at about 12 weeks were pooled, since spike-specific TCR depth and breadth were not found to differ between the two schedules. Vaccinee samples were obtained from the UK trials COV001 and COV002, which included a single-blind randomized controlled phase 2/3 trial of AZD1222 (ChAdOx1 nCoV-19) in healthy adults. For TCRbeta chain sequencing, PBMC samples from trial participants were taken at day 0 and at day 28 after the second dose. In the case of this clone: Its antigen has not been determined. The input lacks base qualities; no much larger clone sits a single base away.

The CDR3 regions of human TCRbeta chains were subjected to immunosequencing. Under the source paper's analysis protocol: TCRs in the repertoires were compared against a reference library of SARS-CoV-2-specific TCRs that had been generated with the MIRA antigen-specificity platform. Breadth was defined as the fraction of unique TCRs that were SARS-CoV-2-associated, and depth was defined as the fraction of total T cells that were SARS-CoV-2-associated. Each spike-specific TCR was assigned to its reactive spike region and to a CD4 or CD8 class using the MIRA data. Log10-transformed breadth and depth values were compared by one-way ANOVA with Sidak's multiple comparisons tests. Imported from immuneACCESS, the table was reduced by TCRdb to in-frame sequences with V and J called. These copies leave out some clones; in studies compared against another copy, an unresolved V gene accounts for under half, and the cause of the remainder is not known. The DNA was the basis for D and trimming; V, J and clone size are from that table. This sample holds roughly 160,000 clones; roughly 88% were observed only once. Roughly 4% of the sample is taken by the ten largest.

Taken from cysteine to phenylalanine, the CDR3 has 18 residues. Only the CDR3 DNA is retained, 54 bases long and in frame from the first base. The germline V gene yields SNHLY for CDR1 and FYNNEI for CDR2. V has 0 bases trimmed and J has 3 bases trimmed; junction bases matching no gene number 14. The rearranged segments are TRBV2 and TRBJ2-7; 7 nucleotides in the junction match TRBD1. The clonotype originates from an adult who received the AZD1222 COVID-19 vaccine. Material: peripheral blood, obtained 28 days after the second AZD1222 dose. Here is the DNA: TGTGCCAGCAGTGAAGCGCCAGGGGGTGGCCAGGGTATCTACGAGCAGTACTTC. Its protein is CASSEAPGGGQGIYEQYF.